This TCR beta chain came from a study of breast tumors, draining lymph nodes, adjacent tissues (TCRdb year 2016). As for the study more broadly: Breast cancer patients provided tumor, adjacent nontumor tissue and axillary lymph nodes, and the study compared the TCR beta repertoires across these three sources. The study was designed to assess the relationships and possible T-cell exchange between tumor, surrounding tissue and draining lymph node repertoires in human breast cancer. The study at large found these results: The conclusion that tumor T cells originate in lymph nodes was presented as consistent with a hypothesis rather than as directly demonstrated. Tumors showed preferential V and J gene usage, and their T-cell repertoire diversity fell below that of lymph nodes yet above that of nontumor tissue. A scenario in which most tumor T cells derive from the lymph node and then expand within tumor tissue was judged to be consistent with the data. The similarity between tumor and nontumor tissue repertoires was significantly greater in luminal-like breast cancer than in basal-like breast cancer.

In the germline V gene, CDR1 corresponds to MNHEY and CDR2 to SVGAGI. Reading from cysteine to phenylalanine, the CDR3 counts 13 amino acids. Only CDR3 DNA is held: 39 bases, read in frame from base 1. V is cut by 0 bases and J by 3 bases, and the space between the germline ends is 6 bases. This clonotype was counted many times. Its cognate antigen has yet to be identified. Base qualities are missing; no much larger clone stands one base away. The run used an Illumina HiSeq 2000. Multiplex PCR amplification was used to generate the TCR beta chain libraries. The amplified TCR beta chain products were analyzed by high-throughput sequencing. TCRdb handled the public reads itself, with Q25 trimming in fastp and clone calling in MiXCR, and kept productive beta chains. For every CDR3 protein sequence, its rows merge into one entry that carries the most common genes and DNA. The sample table shows about 230,000 distinct CDR3 sequences, and around 32% are seen once. The top ten hold 1.1% to 1.5% of the sample.

The axillary draining lymph nodes of breast cancer patients were the source of the lymph node samples. The rearranged segments are TRBV6-5 and TRBJ2-7, with the D gene possibly TRBD1 or TRBD2, each one fitting 5 bases. The source material was axillary lymph node tissue. This sequence originates from a female donor with breast cancer. Some clones in this sample may be carry-over from other donors' samples. The nucleotide sequence reads as follows: TGTGCCAGCAGTTACTCGGGACGCTACGAGCAGTACTTC. This translates into CASSYSGRYEQYF.